What follows describes a single T cell receptor (beta chain). Sequencing used immunoSEQ multiplex PCR; TCRdb keeps in-frame clones, though not all of them. In the table there are about 180,000 clones, 87% of which are singletons. The data were obtained in a study of blood T cell repertoires in COVID-19. Losses at the gene ends were 7 bases for V and 5 bases for J; bases not matched to a gene: 7. The CDR3 is 15 amino acids. The germline V gene has CDR1 MDHEN and CDR2 SYDVKM. This chain joins TRBV28 and TRBJ2-1, with 11 bases matching TRBD2. This TCR derives from a woman in her 70s with COVID-19, enrolled during active disease. Sequences were obtained from peripheral blood. CDR3 protein: CASKIAGGPHNEQFF. Written as DNA, the CDR3 is TGTGCCAGCAAAATAGCGGGAGGGCCGCACAATGAGCAGTTCTTC.